This TCR beta chain was sequenced during a study of blood T cell repertoires in COVID-19. Study context: COVID-19 samples collected from the United States, Italy and Spain covered acute and convalescent phases. Nucleic acid was either cDNA or gDNA, and it came from T cells, B-cell-depleted T cells, or PBMCs.

It was during active infection that Seattle patients were enrolled and then longitudinally followed. As originally analysed: Nucleated cell number was recorded as an estimate derived from reference gene primer amplification. Libraries were prepared by immunoSEQ multiplex PCR; TCRdb keeps only in-frame clonotypes and omits some of them. That table supplies the V and J calls and clone size; D and trimming were determined from the DNA. Among hundreds of thousands of clones, over 80% were seen once, and the ten largest hold roughly 10%. This CDR3 is 18 amino acids long. Germline V gene data show CDR1 as MDHEN and CDR2 as SYDVKM. Trimming at V came to 2 bases and at J to 2 bases, leaving 13 bases not matched to a gene.

The clonotype originates from a woman between 65 and 79 years old with COVID-19, enrolled during active disease. The sample comprised peripheral blood. V is TRBV28 and J is TRBJ2-7; 9 bases are a match to TRBD2. The CDR3 DNA sequence: TGTGCCAGCAGTTTACTTAGCCCCATAGCGGGGGAAACCTACGAGCAGTACTTC. As protein: CASSLLSPIAGETYEQYF.